Below are 22 T cell receptor beta chains sequenced from a single sample in a study of blood T cell repertoires in COVID-19. This table comes from immunoSEQ multiplex PCR, and its TCRdb copy is limited to in-frame clones, with some not included. The sample has some 240,000 clones; 80% to 95% are singletons. Source material: peripheral blood. The origin of the receptors is a man aged 60 to 75 with COVID-19, enrolled during active disease.

This chain connects TRBV28 to TRBJ1-3; D is unclear. The germline V gene encodes CDR1 MDHEN and CDR2 SYDVKM. The CDR3 covers 14 residues. V lost 6 bases, J lost 4 bases, and 13 bases lay in between. The CDR3 coding sequence is TGTGCCAGCAGGACGGGAGTCTACGGAAACACCATATATTTT. Residues: CASRTGVYGNTIYF.

The chain carries TRBV10-3 and TRBJ2-2, with a tentative D call TRBD2 (7 bases). The CDR3 sequence is 17 residues long. CDR1 is ENHRY, CDR2 SYGVKD, per germline. V was clipped by 3 bases and J by 7 bases, with 21 bases between them. The CDR3 coding sequence is TGTGCCATCAGTGACTCGGCGGGGGCCGGATTAGGCGGGGAGCTGTTTTTT. This translates into CAISDSAGAGLGGELFF.

The chain couples TRBV13 to TRBJ2-5; 8 bases line up with TRBD2. The CDR3 totals 15 residues. Germline CDR1 is PRHDT and CDR2 is FYEKMQ (reference sequence). Trimming removed 7 bases from V and 1 base from J; junction bases left unmatched: 8. The CDR3: CASITGGAVQETQYF. The CDR3, as DNA: TGTGCCAGCATCACCGGGGGGGCCGTCCAAGAGACCCAGTACTTC.

The chain links TRBV18 to TRBJ1-2, with D maybe TRBD1 (5 bases). V was clipped by 2 bases and J by 6 bases, with 13 bases between them. This CDR3 has 14 amino acids. Germline-derived CDR1 and CDR2 are KGHSH and LQKENI. CDR3 region: CASSPAGGADGYTF. Written as DNA, the CDR3 is TGTGCCAGCTCACCAGCGGGGGGTGCTGATGGCTACACCTTC.

The chain joins TRBV11-2 to TRBJ2-7, with D perhaps matching TRBD1 (7 bases). Deletions cut 5 bases from V and 0 bases from J, with 17 bases between. CDR3 size: 16 residues. Germline CDR1 is SGHAT and CDR2 is FQNNGV. This CDR3 reads CASSLPGQTSSYEQYF. CDR3 nucleotide sequence: TGTGCCAGCAGCCTACCGGGACAGACTAGCTCCTACGAGCAGTACTTC.

The table lists this clone with a count of one. This chain uses TRBV6-6 with TRBJ2-1, with TRBD2 identical over 14 bases. J was trimmed by 1 base and V by 5 bases; bases with no gene match: 4. The CDR3 is 17 amino acids. Germline V gene data show CDR1 as MNHNY and CDR2 as SVGAGI (reference sequence). Written as DNA, the CDR3 is TGTGCCAGCAGTCCTCGGACTAGCGGGGGGTCCTACAATGAGCAGTTCTTC. This translates into CASSPRTSGGSYNEQFF.

The J gene is TRBJ1-5, the V gene TRBV3-1 (or the pseudogene TRBV3-2), with 7 bases matching TRBD1. The V and J ends lost 3 bases and 6 bases, in that order; junction bases with no gene match: 8. The germline V gene encodes CDR1 LGHDT and CDR2 YNNKEL (reference sequence). There are 15 residues in the CDR3. CDR3 protein: CASSQTQGGSQPQHF. The DNA of the CDR3 is TGTGCCAGCAGCCAGACCCAGGGGGGCAGTCAGCCCCAGCATTTT.

The chain links TRBV5-1 to TRBJ2-1, with 11 positions matching TRBD2. This CDR3 is built from 13 residues. The germline CDR1 and CDR2 sequences are SGHRS and YFSETQ. V was pared by 0 bases and J by 13 bases, with 3 bases of the junction left unmatched. The CDR3 region is CASSLVLAGDQFF. Here the CDR3 DNA reads TGCGCCAGCAGCTTGGTACTAGCGGGAGATCAGTTCTTC.

The V and J genes are TRBV6-6 and TRBJ1-2; no reliable D call. Germline V gene lookup returns CDR1 MNHNY and CDR2 SVGAGI (reference sequence). CDR3 length equals 12 residues. V shed 8 bases and J shed 7 bases, with 14 bases lying between them. CDR3 sequence (DNA): TGTGCCAGCGTTGTATCGGAGTCTGGCTACACCTTC. Its protein product is CASVVSESGYTF.

The J gene is TRBJ1-5, the V gene TRBV19; 7 bases are shared with TRBD1. Unmatched junction bases numbered 11, after V lost 3 bases and J lost 3 bases. Germline CDR1 reads LNHDA; CDR2 reads SQIVND (reference sequence). This CDR3 is 17 amino acids long. The CDR3 nucleotides are TGTGCCAGTAGTATTATCCCGGGACAGTCAAACAATCAGCCCCAGCATTTT. It yields the protein CASSIIPGQSNNQPQHF. Full variable domain (rest looked up from reference TRBV19 and TRBJ1-5): DGGITQSPKYLFRKEGQNVTLSCEQNLNHDAMYWYRQDPGQGLRLIYYSQIVNDFQKGDIAEGYSVSREKKESFPLTVTSAQKNPTAFYLCASSIIPGQSNNQPQHFGDGTRLSIL.

The chain is built from TRBV5-1 and TRBJ1-1, with no clear D. The CDR3 loop spans 16 amino acids. Germline assignment: CDR1 SGHRS and CDR2 YFSETQ. Trimming removed 0 bases at V and 4 bases at J, with 16 bases between. This chain's CDR3 is CASSLAPPPQSTEAFF. The CDR3 nucleotides are TGCGCCAGCAGCTTGGCCCCCCCTCCACAGAGCACTGAAGCTTTCTTT.

This clone showed up just once. The chain joins TRBV20-1 to TRBJ1-2; D remains ambiguous. From germline, CDR1 is DFQATT and CDR2 SNEGSKA (reference sequence). The CDR3 has 11 residues. The chain's CDR3 is CSDGNGYGYTF. CDR3 coding DNA: TGCAGCGACGGGAACGGATATGGCTACACCTTC.

This clone was seen a single time. The V call is TRBV9, the J call TRBJ2-2; TRBD2 matches 8 bases. Germline values: CDR1 SGDLS, CDR2 YYNGEE. V was clipped by 5 bases and J by 1 base; unmatched bases: 16. The CDR3 is 19 amino acids. CDR3 DNA: TGTGCCAGCAGTATTAATCCCCTAGCGGGTAAGGGGAACACCGGGGAGCTGTTTTTT. It translates to CASSINPLAGKGNTGELFF.

The V call is TRBV7-2, the J call TRBJ2-1; 15 bases line up with TRBD2. The CDR3 is 17 amino acids. The V gene's germline CDR1 is SGHTA and CDR2 FQGNSA. V gave up 5 bases and J gave up 6 bases; unmatched junction bases: 8. The CDR3 reads CASSPRTSGRVGNEQFF. DNA for the CDR3: TGTGCCAGCAGCCCGAGGACTAGCGGGAGGGTAGGCAATGAGCAGTTCTTC.

V and J are TRBV9 and TRBJ1-3, with TRBD1 matching 7 bases. The germline gives CDR1 SGDLS, CDR2 YYNGEE. This CDR3 region has 15 residues. V dropped 4 bases and J dropped 5; count of bases not matched to a gene: 9. This CDR3 is CASSTKTGSRNTIYF. CDR3 bases: TGTGCCAGCAGCACCAAGACAGGGTCCAGAAACACCATATATTTT.

The chain couples TRBV5-1 to TRBJ1-1, with 8 bases fitting TRBD1. The junction had 9 bases not matched to a gene; V was cut back by 4 bases and J by 4 bases. The germline CDR1 and CDR2 sequences are SGHRS and YFSETQ. This CDR3 is built from 15 residues. This CDR3 reads CASSVTGGEGTEAFF. The CDR3 bases are TGCGCCAGCAGCGTCACAGGGGGTGAGGGCACTGAAGCTTTCTTT. Full variable domain (outside the CDR3, taken from reference TRBV5-1 and TRBJ1-1): KAGVTQTPRYLIKTRGQQVTLSCSPISGHRSVSWYQQTPGQGLQFLFEYFSETQRNKGNFPGRFSGRQFSNSRSEMNVSTLELGDSALYLCASSVTGGEGTEAFFGQGTRLTVV.

CDR3 in DNA: TGTGCCACCAGACTGACTAACTATGGCTACACCTTC. This gives the protein CATRLTNYGYTF. The rearrangement links TRBV19 to TRBJ1-2; D is unresolved. The germline V gene encodes CDR1 LNHDA and CDR2 SQIVND (reference sequence). Trimming removed 10 bases from V and 0 bases from J, with 9 bases in between. This CDR3 has 12 residues.

CDR3: CASSLRGTSGRHANTGELFF. In DNA form, the CDR3 reads TGTGCCAGCAGTTTACGGGGGACTAGCGGGAGGCATGCGAACACCGGGGAGCTGTTTTTT. The chain combines TRBV28 with TRBJ2-2, with 15 bases lining up with TRBD2. Looked up from germline, CDR1 is MDHEN and CDR2 is SYDVKM. The CDR3 loop spans 20 amino acids. Unmatched junction bases numbered 7, after V lost 2 bases and J lost 0 bases. The complete variable domain, with remaining parts taken from reference TRBV28 and TRBJ2-2, reads DVKVTQSSRYLVKRTGEKVFLECVQDMDHENMFWYRQDPGLGLRLIYFSYDVKMKEKGDIPEGYSVSREKKERFSLILESASTNQTSMYLCASSLRGTSGRHANTGELFFGEGSRLTVL.

The rearrangement joins TRBV3-1 (or the pseudogene TRBV3-2) to TRBJ2-1; 9 bases line up with TRBD2. J gave up 4 bases and V 5 bases, and 18 bases lay outside the gene matches. Per germline, CDR1 LGHDT and CDR2 YNNKEL (reference sequence). The CDR3 spans 19 residues. The CDR3 loop reads CASSSRGVGAGGRYNEQFF. The DNA for the CDR3 is TGTGCCAGCAGCTCTAGGGGGGTAGGAGCGGGAGGAAGGTACAATGAGCAGTTCTTC.

The V gene is TRBV4-1, the J gene TRBJ2-3; 7 nucleotides line up with TRBD2. The J segment lost 5 bases and the V segment lost 1 base, leaving 9 bases of the junction unmatched. This CDR3 spans 16 amino acids. In germline, CDR1 is MGHRA, CDR2 YSYEKL. In DNA form, the CDR3 reads TGCGCCAGCAGCCAAGTATGGCGGGAGTCGGTAGATACGCAGTATTTT. Translated: CASSQVWRESVDTQYF.

J is TRBJ1-5 and V is TRBV5-1, with a tentative D call TRBD1 (5 bases). Deletions cut 5 bases from V and 0 bases from J, with 12 bases between. CDR3 length: 15 residues. In germline, CDR1 is SGHRS, CDR2 YFSETQ. CDR3 DNA: TGCGCCAGCAGGGAACGGGGGGATAGCAATCAGCCCCAGCATTTT. Residues: CASRERGDSNQPQHF.

The V gene is TRBV10-1, the J gene TRBJ2-1, with TRBD2 matching over 11 bases. The CDR3 length is 15 residues. The V gene's germline CDR1 is WNHNN and CDR2 SYGVQD (reference sequence). The junction had 3 bases not matched to a gene; V was cut back by 1 base and J by 7 bases. The CDR3 DNA is TGCGCCAGCAGTGAGTATAGCGGGGGGGGGAATGAGCAGTTCTTC. Amino acid sequence: CASSEYSGGGNEQFF.